The next 16 T cell receptor beta chains were all read from a single sample in a study of T-cell memory formation after mild COVID-19. TCRdb ran MiXCR on the 5' RACE reads and lists one entry per CDR3 protein. The table records 150,000 to 200,000 distinct CDR3 sequences, around 15% of them present only once. Sequenced: PBMCs or a T cell subset sorted from them (not recorded which). These receptors were collected from an adult woman who had mild COVID-19 (a few samples of this study predate the infection). Cell type and time point are not known.

This clonotype appeared a few times. The chain joins TRBV6-1 to TRBJ2-6; D perhaps matches TRBD2 (6 bases). With 2 bases removed from V and 4 bases from J, the gap between germline ends came to 9 bases. Germline values: CDR1 MNHNS, CDR2 SASEGT. This CDR3 region has 15 residues. The CDR3 reads CASSERGYGANVLTF. CDR3 DNA sequence: TGTGCCAGCAGTGAACGGGGGTACGGGGCCAACGTCCTGACTTTC.

This clonotype came up a few times. The V and J genes are TRBV5-4 and TRBJ2-7; D possibly matches TRBD1 or TRBD2 (5 bases each). Germline loops: CDR1 SGHNT, CDR2 YYREEE (reference sequence). The ends were cut back, 4 bases at V and 2 bases at J, with 10 bases in the middle. The CDR3 consists of 13 residues. The chain's CDR3 is CASSGTVTYEQYF. In nucleotides, the CDR3 is TGTGCCAGCAGCGGGACCGTTACCTACGAGCAGTACTTC.

There are a few counts of this clonotype. The J gene is TRBJ2-7, the V gene TRBV6-6, with a tentative D call TRBD2 (5 bases). V was clipped by 6 bases and J by 5 bases, with 20 bases between them. The germline CDR1 and CDR2 sequences are MNHNY and SVGAGI (reference sequence). The CDR3 totals 15 residues. CDR3 in amino acids: CASSLSTGWPHEQYF. The CDR3 DNA follows: TGTGCCAGCAGCCTCTCAACGGGGTGGCCCCACGAGCAGTACTTC.

The table lists this clonotype with a few counts. The gene calls are TRBV7-3 and TRBJ2-1, with D unresolved. V lost 2 bases and J lost 11, with 16 bases in between. CDR1 is SGHTA and CDR2 is FQGTGA in the germline V gene. The CDR3 consists of 14 residues. The CDR3 DNA sequence: TGTGCCAGCAGCTTATCGGCTGGCTCAGATCAGCAGTTCTTC. Residues: CASSLSAGSDQQFF.

This sequence joins TRBV5-1 and TRBJ1-5; D is undetermined. Between the trimmed V and J ends, which lost 4 bases and 2 bases, there was a span of 13 bases. The CDR3 loop spans 15 amino acids. Per the germline V gene, CDR1 is SGHRS and CDR2 is YFSETQ. As DNA, the CDR3 is TGCGCCAGCAGCCCGGAGAGCGACGGCAATCAGCCCCAGCATTTT. Its protein is CASSPESDGNQPQHF.

The rearrangement links TRBV7-9 to TRBJ2-2, with D perhaps given as TRBD1 or TRBD2 (6 bases each). CDR1 is SEHNR and CDR2 is FQNEAQ in the germline V gene (reference sequence). Trimming shortened V by 8 bases and J by 0 bases, and 31 bases separated the two germline ends. The CDR3 spans 21 residues. The CDR3 nucleotides read TGTGCCAGCGGAAGCTTATTGAGGGGGAGGAAACAGGGAACGAACACCGGGGAGCTGTTTTTT. Translation: CASGSLLRGRKQGTNTGELFF. The whole variable domain, remainder taken from reference TRBV7-9 and TRBJ2-2, is DTGVSQNPRHKITKRGQNVTFRCDPISEHNRLYWYRQTLGQGPEFLTYFQNEAQLEKSRLLSDRFSAERPKGSFSTLEIQRTEQGDSAMYLCASGSLLRGRKQGTNTGELFFGEGSRLTVL.

The genes are TRBV24-1 and TRBJ2-3, with TRBD2 identical over 11 bases. The trim removed 3 bases at V and 2 bases at J, leaving 9 bases unmatched. CDR1 and CDR2 from the germline V gene are KGHDR and SFDVKD. The CDR3 contains 18 residues. The CDR3 spells CATSDPSLAGAPTDTQYF. In DNA, the CDR3 is TGTGCCACCAGTGATCCCTCACTAGCGGGGGCACCCACAGATACGCAGTATTTT.

This clonotype was found many times. This chain joins TRBV12-3 or TRBV12-4 and TRBJ2-1, with D possibly TRBD2 on 5 matching bases. Trimming took 5 bases from V and 15 from J, leaving 20 bases between them. CDR3 size: 13 residues. CDR3 DNA: TGTGCCAGCAGTCCTACCGGGGTTCCTCAGCCGTTCTTC. Its translation is CASSPTGVPQPFF.

In this sample, this clonotype turned up a few times. The rearrangement links TRBV2 to TRBJ1-1; 10 bases fit TRBD1. Germline CDR1 reads SNHLY; CDR2 reads FYNNEI. The junction had 8 bases not matched to a gene; V was cut back by 9 bases and J by 1 base. This CDR3 has 15 amino acids. The CDR3 loop is CASVKTGGSNTEAFF. As DNA, the CDR3 is TGTGCCAGTGTGAAGACAGGGGGCTCGAACACTGAAGCTTTCTTT. The whole variable domain, remainder taken from reference TRBV2 and TRBJ1-1, is EPEVTQTPSHQVTQMGQEVILRCVPISNHLYFYWYRQILGQKVEFLVSFYNNEISEKSEIFDDQFSVERPDGSNFTLKIRSTKLEDSAMYFCASVKTGGSNTEAFFGQGTRLTVV.

The chain has TRBV12-3 or TRBV12-4 and TRBJ2-7; no clear D. V was clipped by 6 bases and J by 2 bases, with 11 bases between them. There are 13 residues in the CDR3. Here the CDR3 reads CASRKDGTYEQYF. The CDR3, as DNA: TGTGCCAGCAGAAAGGACGGTACCTACGAGCAGTACTTC.

This clonotype was seen more than once but under ten times. J is TRBJ2-5 and V is TRBV11-2, with 8 bases fitting TRBD1. The J segment lost 4 bases and the V segment lost 1 base, leaving 11 bases of the junction unmatched. This CDR3 spans 17 amino acids. CDR1 is SGHAT, CDR2 FQNNGV, per germline. Written as DNA, the CDR3 is TGTGCCAGCAGCTTAGTAAGACGGACAGGGAGACGAGAGACCCAGTACTTC. Translating gives CASSLVRRTGRRETQYF.

This clonotype was counted ten times or more. This rearrangement joins TRBV7-2 to TRBJ2-2; tentatively, D is TRBD1 (5 bases). This CDR3 contains 13 residues. Per germline, CDR1 SGHTA and CDR2 FQGNSA. V lost 5 bases to trimming and J lost 4 bases, with 8 bases between them. Here the CDR3 reads CASSRQITGELFF. The CDR3 nucleotides are TGTGCCAGCAGCCGACAGATCACCGGGGAGCTGTTTTTT. The full variable domain, in which reference TRBV7-2 and TRBJ2-2 provide the parts outside the CDR3, is GAGVSQSPSNKVTEKGKDVELRCDPISGHTALYWYRQSLGQGLEFLIYFQGNSAPDKSGLPSDRFSAERTGGSVSTLTIQRTQQEDSAVYLCASSRQITGELFFGEGSRLTVL.

The chain combines TRBV20-1 with TRBJ2-2; 9 nucleotides agree with TRBD2. From germline, CDR1 is DFQATT and CDR2 SNEGSKA (reference sequence). The CDR3 is 16 residues long. The J segment lost 8 bases and the V segment lost 0 bases, leaving 10 bases of the junction unmatched. For the CDR3, the DNA is TGCAGTGCTAGAGAAGGCGGGGGGGCGCTTTCAGGGGAGCTGTTTTTT. It codes for CSAREGGGALSGELFF.

Many counts were recorded for this clonotype. The rearrangement joins TRBV20-1 to TRBJ2-3, with D uncertain. The V gene's germline CDR1 is DFQATT and CDR2 SNEGSKA (reference sequence). V was trimmed by 1 base and J by 5 bases, leaving 16 bases between them. CDR3 length: 15 amino acids. The CDR3 protein is CSARGGLAFQDTQYF. For the CDR3, the DNA is TGCAGTGCTAGAGGCGGTTTGGCCTTTCAAGATACGCAGTATTTT.

Only a few counts were recorded for this clonotype. CDR3 bases: TGTGCCAGTCAGAGGTCCAATCAGCCCCAGCATTTT. Amino acid sequence: CASQRSNQPQHF. This chain uses TRBV12-3 or TRBV12-4 with TRBJ1-5; D call uncertain. V was pared by 9 bases and J by 3 bases, with 9 bases between. The CDR3 covers 12 residues.

In this sample, this clonotype turned up a few times. V gene TRBV12-3 or TRBV12-4 combines with J gene TRBJ2-7; 9 bases line up with TRBD1. The J segment lost 1 base and the V segment lost 7 bases, leaving 8 bases of the junction unmatched. This CDR3 has 15 residues. CDR3 sequence: CASTLEGTGSYEQYF. DNA of the CDR3: TGTGCCAGCACTTTGGAAGGGACAGGGTCCTACGAGCAGTACTTC.